These T cell receptor beta chains were read from a single sample in a study of spatial heterogeneity in lung cancer. Via MiXCR, TCRdb re-called the 5' RACE reads, giving one row per CDR3 protein. The sample lists 60,000 to 75,000 distinct CDR3 sequences, about 6.3% seen once, with 14% to 15% in the top ten. Here the sequenced sample was PBMCs, taken at surgery. These receptors came from a female donor with early-stage non-small cell lung cancer. Both conserved end residues are part of each CDR3. Each record gives: CDR3 length, D gene, clone size, V gene, J gene, CDR3 DNA, CDR3 protein. D genes are given only for firm matches. The size entry is marked missing in some rows and otherwise reads once, few, many or a size class.

cdr3_length: 14; d_call: -; clone_size: many; v_call: TRBV28; j_call: TRBJ2-3; cdr3_nt: TGTGCCAGCAGTTTTGATCGTCGGGAAGATACGCAGTATTTT; cdr3_aa: CASSFDRREDTQYF
cdr3_length: 17; d_call: TRBD1; clone_size: -; v_call: TRBV5-6; j_call: TRBJ2-1; cdr3_nt: TGTGCCAGCAGCGCACTACAGGGGGCGGGCTCCTACAATGAGCAGTTCTTC; cdr3_aa: CASSALQGAGSYNEQFF
cdr3_length: 13; d_call: TRBD1; clone_size: -; v_call: TRBV6-5; j_call: TRBJ2-2; cdr3_nt: TGTCAAAGCAGGGGGCCTGACACCGGGGAGCTGTTTTTT; cdr3_aa: CQSRGPDTGELFF
cdr3_length: 15; d_call: -; clone_size: few; v_call: TRBV12-3/TRBV12-4; j_call: TRBJ1-5; cdr3_nt: TGTGCCAGCAGTTTCCGGCAGTTGGGAAATCAGCCCCAGCATTTT; cdr3_aa: CASSFRQLGNQPQHF
cdr3_length: 12; d_call: TRBD2; clone_size: many; v_call: TRBV6-5; j_call: TRBJ2-2; cdr3_nt: TGTGCCAGCAGACGGGGGGGCGGGGAGCTGTTTTTT; cdr3_aa: CASRRGGGELFF
cdr3_length: 15; d_call: TRBD2; clone_size: many; v_call: TRBV7-2; j_call: TRBJ2-3; cdr3_nt: TGTGCCAGCAGCTCGGGACTAGCCCACACAGATACGCAGTATTTT; cdr3_aa: CASSSGLAHTDTQYF
cdr3_length: 13; d_call: -; clone_size: -; v_call: TRBV27; j_call: TRBJ1-5; cdr3_nt: TGTGCCAGCAGTCAACGGCAGAATCAGCCCCAGCATTTT; cdr3_aa: CASSQRQNQPQHF
cdr3_length: 14; d_call: TRBD1; clone_size: few; v_call: TRBV20-1; j_call: TRBJ1-6; cdr3_nt: TGCAGTGCTAGACCCGGGACAGGGCCGGCACCCCTCCACTTT; cdr3_aa: CSARPGTGPAPLHF
cdr3_length: 14; d_call: -; clone_size: few; v_call: TRBV5-4; j_call: TRBJ2-3; cdr3_nt: TGTGCCAGCAGCCATTACAGCTTAGCGGATACGCAGTATTTT; cdr3_aa: CASSHYSLADTQYF
cdr3_length: 13; d_call: -; clone_size: many; v_call: TRBV6-2/TRBV6-3; j_call: TRBJ1-2; cdr3_nt: TGTGCCAGCACTAAGGGGACTAACTATGGCTACACCTTC; cdr3_aa: CASTKGTNYGYTF
cdr3_length: 16; d_call: TRBD1; clone_size: -; v_call: TRBV6-6; j_call: TRBJ2-3; cdr3_nt: TGTGCCAGCATCCTAACAGGGGGCGCGTTGGCTGATACGCAGTATTTT; cdr3_aa: CASILTGGALADTQYF
cdr3_length: 17; d_call: -; clone_size: many; v_call: TRBV9; j_call: TRBJ2-3; cdr3_nt: TGTGCCAGCAGCGTAGGATGGGGAACTGGCCGCACAGATACGCAGTATTTT; cdr3_aa: CASSVGWGTGRTDTQYF
cdr3_length: 15; d_call: -; clone_size: many; v_call: TRBV9; j_call: TRBJ2-5; cdr3_nt: TGTGCCAGCAGCGTAAATAGGCAGCCCCTAGAGACCCAGTACTTC; cdr3_aa: CASSVNRQPLETQYF
cdr3_length: 14; d_call: -; clone_size: -; v_call: TRBV28; j_call: TRBJ1-4; cdr3_nt: TGTGCCAGCAGTTTTACGGGTGCGGGTGAAAAACTGTTTTTT; cdr3_aa: CASSFTGAGEKLFF
cdr3_length: 14; d_call: TRBD2; clone_size: many; v_call: TRBV28; j_call: TRBJ2-1; cdr3_nt: TGTGCCAGCAGTTTAATACTAGCGGGAGGTGAGCAGTTCTTC; cdr3_aa: CASSLILAGGEQFF
cdr3_length: 14; d_call: -; clone_size: few; v_call: TRBV6-5; j_call: TRBJ2-3; cdr3_nt: TGTGCCAGCAGACCCCCGCTGGTCTCAGATACGCAGTATTTT; cdr3_aa: CASRPPLVSDTQYF
cdr3_length: 13; d_call: TRBD1; clone_size: few; v_call: TRBV12-3/TRBV12-4; j_call: TRBJ2-7; cdr3_nt: TGTGCCAGTCGAGGGGGCACCTCCTACGAGCAGTACTTC; cdr3_aa: CASRGGTSYEQYF
cdr3_length: 14; d_call: -; clone_size: few; v_call: TRBV12-3/TRBV12-4; j_call: TRBJ2-7; cdr3_nt: TGTGCCAGCAGAGAGGCGGGGACCTCCTACGAGCAGTACTTC; cdr3_aa: CASREAGTSYEQYF
cdr3_length: 15; d_call: -; clone_size: few; v_call: TRBV18; j_call: TRBJ1-2; cdr3_nt: TGTGCCAGCTCACCTAGTCCCGGGGGCGCGAATGGCTACACCTTC; cdr3_aa: CASSPSPGGANGYTF
cdr3_length: 14; d_call: TRBD1; clone_size: many; v_call: TRBV28; j_call: TRBJ1-1; cdr3_nt: TGTGCCAGCAGAGGAGGACAGGGGGCAACTGAAGCTTTCTTT; cdr3_aa: CASRGGQGATEAFF
cdr3_length: 14; d_call: -; clone_size: few; v_call: TRBV27; j_call: TRBJ1-5; cdr3_nt: TGTGCCAGCAGTTCCCGGGTAGGGAATCAGCCCCAGCATTTT; cdr3_aa: CASSSRVGNQPQHF
cdr3_length: 13; d_call: -; clone_size: many; v_call: TRBV6-4; j_call: TRBJ1-1; cdr3_nt: TGTGCCAGCAGTGACTTCCAAGGGGCTGAAGCTTTCTTT; cdr3_aa: CASSDFQGAEAFF
cdr3_length: 14; d_call: -; clone_size: -; v_call: TRBV18; j_call: TRBJ1-5; cdr3_nt: TGTGCCAGCTCCTCTGGCGGCGGCAATCAGCCCCAGCATTTT; cdr3_aa: CASSSGGGNQPQHF
cdr3_length: 14; d_call: -; clone_size: many; v_call: TRBV6-5; j_call: TRBJ2-3; cdr3_nt: TGTGCCAGCAGTTATGCAGCTAGCACAGATACGCAGTATTTT; cdr3_aa: CASSYAASTDTQYF
cdr3_length: 16; d_call: TRBD1; clone_size: few; v_call: TRBV5-1; j_call: TRBJ2-1; cdr3_nt: TGCGCCAGCAGCTTGGAGGACAGGGGGAAAGTGTATGAGCAGTTCTTC; cdr3_aa: CASSLEDRGKVYEQFF
cdr3_length: 13; d_call: TRBD1; clone_size: few; v_call: TRBV12-3/TRBV12-4; j_call: TRBJ2-1; cdr3_nt: TGTGCCAGCAGTCGACAGGGCTACAATGAGCAGTTCTTC; cdr3_aa: CASSRQGYNEQFF
cdr3_length: 14; d_call: TRBD2; clone_size: many; v_call: TRBV12-3/TRBV12-4; j_call: TRBJ2-1; cdr3_nt: TGTGCCAGCAGATTAGCGGGAGCCATCAATGAGCAGTTCTTC; cdr3_aa: CASRLAGAINEQFF
cdr3_length: 14; d_call: -; clone_size: few; v_call: TRBV3-1; j_call: TRBJ1-1; cdr3_nt: TGTGCCAGCCAGAAGGGCCCATTCGACGCTGAAGCTTTCTTT; cdr3_aa: CASQKGPFDAEAFF
cdr3_length: 13; d_call: TRBD1; clone_size: many; v_call: TRBV28; j_call: TRBJ2-7; cdr3_nt: TGTGCCAGCAGGCCCGGGACAGTAGGCGAGCAGTACTTC; cdr3_aa: CASRPGTVGEQYF
cdr3_length: 13; d_call: -; clone_size: many; v_call: TRBV29-1; j_call: TRBJ1-1; cdr3_nt: TGCAGCGTTAGCAGGGAACTGAACACTGAAGCTTTCTTT; cdr3_aa: CSVSRELNTEAFF
cdr3_length: 16; d_call: -; clone_size: -; v_call: TRBV6-2/TRBV6-3; j_call: TRBJ2-2; cdr3_nt: TGTGCCAGCAGGGAGATTACTAGTCGAAACACCGGGGAGCTGTTTTTT; cdr3_aa: CASREITSRNTGELFF
cdr3_length: 14; d_call: TRBD1; clone_size: few; v_call: TRBV2; j_call: TRBJ1-5; cdr3_nt: TGTGCCAGCAGTCCCAGGGGGGCCCGTCAGCCCCAGCATTTT; cdr3_aa: CASSPRGARQPQHF
cdr3_length: 16; d_call: TRBD2; clone_size: many; v_call: TRBV3-1; j_call: TRBJ2-5; cdr3_nt: TGTGCCAGCAGCTTCCCGGGACTAAAGCACCAAGAGACCCAGTACTTC; cdr3_aa: CASSFPGLKHQETQYF
cdr3_length: 16; d_call: TRBD2; clone_size: many; v_call: TRBV4-1; j_call: TRBJ2-1; cdr3_nt: TGCGCCAGCAGCCAAGATAGCACTAGCGGGGCGCTTGAGCAGTTCTTC; cdr3_aa: CASSQDSTSGALEQFF
cdr3_length: 16; d_call: -; clone_size: many; v_call: TRBV7-2; j_call: TRBJ2-5; cdr3_nt: TGTGCCAGCAGCTTAGCCCCGATAGCGACGGGGGAGACCCAGTACTTC; cdr3_aa: CASSLAPIATGETQYF
cdr3_length: 16; d_call: -; clone_size: few; v_call: TRBV5-1; j_call: TRBJ1-6; cdr3_nt: TGCGCCAGCAGCTTGGATTGGGTTACCTATAATTCACCCCTCCACTTT; cdr3_aa: CASSLDWVTYNSPLHF
cdr3_length: 12; d_call: -; clone_size: few; v_call: TRBV20-1; j_call: TRBJ2-1; cdr3_nt: TGCAGTGCTCCCCCTCTGGCTCGGGAGCAGTTCTTC; cdr3_aa: CSAPPLAREQFF
cdr3_length: 13; d_call: TRBD1; clone_size: many; v_call: TRBV3-1; j_call: TRBJ1-1; cdr3_nt: TGTGCCAGCAGCCAGCAGGGGGGCACTGAAGCTTTCTTT; cdr3_aa: CASSQQGGTEAFF
cdr3_length: 16; d_call: TRBD2; clone_size: many; v_call: TRBV2; j_call: TRBJ2-1; cdr3_nt: TGTGCCAGGAATCCTAGCGGGGGGCCCACCTACAATGAGCAGTTCTTC; cdr3_aa: CARNPSGGPTYNEQFF
cdr3_length: 14; d_call: -; clone_size: -; v_call: TRBV6-2/TRBV6-3; j_call: TRBJ2-2; cdr3_nt: TGTGCCAGCAGAGCAGCCCAAAACACCGGGGAGCTGTTTTTT; cdr3_aa: CASRAAQNTGELFF
cdr3_length: 16; d_call: TRBD2; clone_size: few; v_call: TRBV10-2; j_call: TRBJ2-5; cdr3_nt: TGCGCCAGCAGTGAGTCCAGTTTTGCGGGAGTGGAGACCCAGTACTTC; cdr3_aa: CASSESSFAGVETQYF
cdr3_length: 13; d_call: -; clone_size: many; v_call: TRBV6-1; j_call: TRBJ2-5; cdr3_nt: TGTGCCAGCAGTGAAGGGCCCTCCGAGACCCAGTACTTC; cdr3_aa: CASSEGPSETQYF
cdr3_length: 14; d_call: -; clone_size: few; v_call: TRBV6-5; j_call: TRBJ2-7; cdr3_nt: TGTGCCAGCAGTTCCTCCCTCGAATGGGACGAGCAGTACTTC; cdr3_aa: CASSSSLEWDEQYF
cdr3_length: 15; d_call: TRBD1; clone_size: few; v_call: TRBV9; j_call: TRBJ2-2; cdr3_nt: TGTGCCAGCAGCGTTAGTAACAGGGGCACCGGGGAGCTGTTTTTT; cdr3_aa: CASSVSNRGTGELFF
cdr3_length: 12; d_call: -; clone_size: few; v_call: TRBV6-1; j_call: TRBJ1-6; cdr3_nt: TGTGCCAGCACCCTGGATAATGCACCCCTCCACTTT; cdr3_aa: CASTLDNAPLHF
cdr3_length: 15; d_call: -; clone_size: -; v_call: TRBV5-1; j_call: TRBJ1-1; cdr3_nt: TGCGCCAGCAGCTTGGACGGGGCAAGGAACACTGAAGCTTTCTTT; cdr3_aa: CASSLDGARNTEAFF
cdr3_length: 12; d_call: -; clone_size: -; v_call: TRBV3-1; j_call: TRBJ2-7; cdr3_nt: TGTGCCAGCAGCCACCTGGGCTACGAGCAGTACTTC; cdr3_aa: CASSHLGYEQYF